This TCR beta chain was sequenced in a study of beta chain features in type 1 diabetes. Notes on the study in general: Naive, central memory and Treg TCRB repertoires seemed to resemble each other more closely in patients than they did in healthy donors. For cells with high TCR expression, cDNA sequencing could yield over-representation. Shorter TCRB CDR3s, moderately but significantly so, marked every one of the four CD4+ subsets in Type 1 diabetes patients.

As every portion of the isolated RNA was reverse transcribed, the sequencing read expressed TCRB transcripts. The assay was immunoSEQ multiplex PCR, and TCRdb's table has in-frame clones only and misses some. The table shows some 640,000 clones, with around 15% occurring only once. Concerning this clone itself: The antigen is unknown.

Deletions cut 4 bases from V and 4 bases from J, with 18 bases between. The CDR3 sequence is 15 residues long. CDR1 and CDR2 (germline): SGHDT, YYEEEE. CD4+ naive, central memory, regulatory and stem cell-like memory cells were sorted via CD45RO/CCR7/CD25/CD127/CD95/CD27. The chain is built from TRBV5-6 and TRBJ2-7, with D unresolved. Sequencing was performed on naive CD4+ T cells from blood. The source is a man between 18 and 29 years old with type 1 diabetes. In DNA, the CDR3 is TGTGCCAGCAGCCCGCCCCGGCGAGGTGGGTACGAGCAGTACTTC. Its protein product is CASSPPRRGGYEQYF.